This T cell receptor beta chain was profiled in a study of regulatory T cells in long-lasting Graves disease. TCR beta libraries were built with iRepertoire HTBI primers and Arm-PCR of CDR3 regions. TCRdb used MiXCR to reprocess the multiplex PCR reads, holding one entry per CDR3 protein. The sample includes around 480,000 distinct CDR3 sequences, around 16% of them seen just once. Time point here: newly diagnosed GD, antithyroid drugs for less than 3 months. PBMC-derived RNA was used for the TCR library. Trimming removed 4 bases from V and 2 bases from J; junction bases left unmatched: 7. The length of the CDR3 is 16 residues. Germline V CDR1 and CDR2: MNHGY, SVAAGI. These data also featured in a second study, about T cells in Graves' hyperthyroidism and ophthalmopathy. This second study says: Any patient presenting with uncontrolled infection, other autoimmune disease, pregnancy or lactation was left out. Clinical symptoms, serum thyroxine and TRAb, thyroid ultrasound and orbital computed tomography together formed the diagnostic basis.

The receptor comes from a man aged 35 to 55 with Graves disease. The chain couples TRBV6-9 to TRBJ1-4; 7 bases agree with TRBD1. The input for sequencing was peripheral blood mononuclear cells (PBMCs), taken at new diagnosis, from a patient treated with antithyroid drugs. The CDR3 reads CASSSLTGATNEKLFF. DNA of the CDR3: TGTGCCAGCAGTTCCCTCACAGGGGCGACTAATGAAAAACTGTTTTTT.